This TCR beta chain was identified during a study of T cell repertoires in cytomegalovirus infection. As for the study in general: CMV epitopes used comprised recently identified HLA-C-restricted ones and well-studied HLA-B-restricted ones.

TCRdb reprocessed the reads via MiXCR and lists one record per CDR3 protein. This table holds roughly 570,000 distinct CDR3 sequences, over 35% found once. This CDR3 is built from 15 residues. V trimming: 0 bases; J trimming: 6 bases; junction bases outside the gene matches: 3. Comment on this clonotype: Its cognate antigen is unknown.

The sample here was cultured PBMCs, taken from culture after CMV antigen stimulation. The V call is TRBV23-1, the J call TRBJ1-4; TRBD1 matches 8 bases. TRBV23-1 is known as an ORF, though its function is uncertain. The sequence came from a human donor in good health (CMV status not recorded). Some clones in this sample may be carry-over from other donors' samples. CDR3 sequence reads: CASSQSTGEDEKLFF. CDR3 DNA: TGCGCCAGCAGTCAATCGACAGGGGAGGATGAAAAACTGTTTTTT.